One and the same sample provided the 10 T cell receptor beta chains below, sequenced in a study of cytomegalovirus exposure and HLA in healthy donors. Assay: immunoSEQ multiplex PCR; the TCRdb copy retains only in-frame clones and omits some. The repertoire includes about 160,000 clones, around four fifths of them detected once, and about 2% sits in the top ten. The sequenced material came from PBMCs. The receptors here all came from a man in his thirties or forties in good health and CMV-seropositive.

Written as DNA, the CDR3 is TGTGCCAGCAGTTATGCCAGGGGGCCCTACAATGAGCAGTTCTTC. Translation gives CASSYARGPYNEQFF. This chain connects TRBV6-5 to TRBJ2-1, with 8 bases identical to TRBD1. The germline CDR1 and CDR2 sequences are MNHEY and SVGAGI. This CDR3 has 15 residues. The ends lost 3 bases at V and 2 bases at J; junction bases unmatched: 3.

The chain has TRBV10-3 and TRBJ2-7, with D maybe TRBD1 (6 bases). Trimming stripped 4 bases from V and 2 bases from J, with 6 bases between. The CDR3 contains 12 residues. Looked up from germline, CDR1 is ENHRY and CDR2 is SYGVKD. The CDR3 region is CAISGTAYEQYF. CDR3 nucleotide sequence: TGTGCCATCAGTGGGACAGCCTACGAGCAGTACTTC.

This clone was detected once. This sequence joins TRBV7-9 and TRBJ1-6, with D tentatively TRBD1 (5 bases). CDR1 SEHNR and CDR2 FQNEAQ come from the germline V gene (reference sequence). V lost 5 bases to trimming and J lost 10 bases, with 24 bases between them. The CDR3 spans 17 residues. The CDR3 is CASSRFQGFGFRSPLHF. CDR3 coding DNA: TGTGCCAGCAGCCGATTCCAGGGTTTTGGGTTTCGGTCACCCCTCCACTTT.

The genes are TRBV9 and TRBJ2-3; D perhaps matches TRBD1 (5 bases). Trimming took off 4 bases at V and 6 bases at J, with 9 bases between the two ends. The CDR3 extends over 12 amino acids. Germline V gene sequence: CDR1 SGDLS, CDR2 YYNGEE. The CDR3 here is CASSSQGDTQYF. CDR3 nucleotides: TGTGCCAGCAGCTCTCAGGGCGATACGCAGTATTTT.

The chain employs TRBV5-1 and TRBJ2-5; the D gene is possibly TRBD2 (5 bases). Germline CDR1 SGHRS, CDR2 YFSETQ. V was clipped by 5 bases and J by 1 base, with 12 bases between them. The CDR3 is made up of 14 amino acids. This CDR3 is CASRASPPQETQYF. The CDR3 nucleotides read TGCGCCAGCAGGGCTAGCCCCCCCCAAGAGACCCAGTACTTC.

This chain connects TRBV9 to TRBJ2-1; the match to TRBD2 covers 7 bases. After removal of 3 bases from V and 12 bases from J, the junction contained 12 bases not matched to a gene. This CDR3 is 14 amino acids long. The germline gives CDR1 SGDLS, CDR2 YYNGEE. The CDR3 DNA follows: TGTGCCAGCAGCGCCGCCCTCTCGGGGGGAGCGCAGTTCTTC. Protein: CASSAALSGGAQFF.

The chain has TRBV7-9 and TRBJ2-7; D may be TRBD1 (5 bases). The ends were cut back, 8 bases at V and 3 bases at J, with 17 bases in the middle. Per germline, CDR1 SEHNR and CDR2 FQNEAQ (reference sequence). The CDR3 has 14 amino acids. As DNA, the CDR3 is TGTGCCAGCGTCGAGCCAGGGATCATCTACGAGCAGTACTTC. It translates to CASVEPGIIYEQYF.

CDR3 in DNA: TGCGCCAGCAGCTCAACTAGCGGGAGATCATACAATGAGCAGTTCTTC. Its protein is CASSSTSGRSYNEQFF. This rearrangement joins TRBV4-3 to TRBJ2-1; 11 positions agree with TRBD2. CDR3 length: 16 amino acids. V shed 5 bases, J shed 4 bases, and the junction held 7 bases outside the gene matches. CDR1 and CDR2 (germline): LGHNA, YSLEER.

This chain uses TRBV29-1 with TRBJ2-1, with TRBD1 identical over 8 bases. The germline V gene has CDR1 SQVTM and CDR2 ANQGSEA. CDR3 length equals 13 residues. The ends lost 8 bases at V and 8 bases at J; junction bases unmatched: 11. In DNA, the CDR3 is TGCAGCTATAGGCAGGGGGCGTTCGATGAGCAGTTCTTC. It codes for CSYRQGAFDEQFF.

This clone was found a few times. The chain links TRBV20-1 to TRBJ2-1, with TRBD1 matching 7 bases. Germline CDR1 reads DFQATT; CDR2 reads SNEGSKA (reference sequence). The CDR3 totals 11 residues. The trim removed 5 bases at V and 7 bases at J, leaving 2 bases unmatched. In DNA form, the CDR3 reads TGCAGTGCTGCACAGGGGAATGAGCAGTTCTTC. This codes for CSAAQGNEQFF.